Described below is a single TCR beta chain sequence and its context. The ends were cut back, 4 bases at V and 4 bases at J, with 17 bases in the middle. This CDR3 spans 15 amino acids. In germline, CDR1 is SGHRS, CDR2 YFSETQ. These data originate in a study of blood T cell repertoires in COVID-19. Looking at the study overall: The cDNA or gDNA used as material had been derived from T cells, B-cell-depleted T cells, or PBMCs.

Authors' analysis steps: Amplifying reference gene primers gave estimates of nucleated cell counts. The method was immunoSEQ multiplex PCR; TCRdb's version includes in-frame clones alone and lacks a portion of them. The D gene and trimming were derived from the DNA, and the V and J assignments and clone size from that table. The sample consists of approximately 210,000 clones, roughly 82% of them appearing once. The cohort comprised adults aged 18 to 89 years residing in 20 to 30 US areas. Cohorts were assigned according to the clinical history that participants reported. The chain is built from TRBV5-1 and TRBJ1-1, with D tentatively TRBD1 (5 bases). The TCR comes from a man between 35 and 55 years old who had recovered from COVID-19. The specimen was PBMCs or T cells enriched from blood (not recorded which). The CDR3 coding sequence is TGCGCCAGCAGCCGGCTGGGGGGTTTGGGCACTGAAGCTTTCTTT. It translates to CASSRLGGLGTEAFF.